The clone carrying this T cell receptor beta chain was recorded only once. This entry belongs to a study of blood T cell repertoires in COVID-19. About the research overall: Sites across the United States, Italy and Spain contributed samples from acute and convalescent COVID-19. Sources were T cells, B-cell-depleted T cells, or PBMCs; the material itself was cDNA or gDNA.

The CDR3 has 14 residues. CDR1 and CDR2 (germline): MNHNS, SASEGT. Source study methods: Reference gene primer amplification gave nucleated cell count estimates. Data came from immunoSEQ multiplex PCR; TCRdb stores just in-frame clones and leaves some out. V and J calls plus clone size are reproduced from that table; the DNA served to infer D and trimming. The table records 70,000 or so clones, about 90% of them present only once. Sample: peripheral blood. The rearrangement links TRBV6-1 to TRBJ2-5; D gene ambiguous. The DNA end favors TRBJ2-7, so the J call may be wrong. The sequence was collected from a human donor in a cohort sampled during active COVID-19. The DNA for the CDR3 is TGTGCCAGCAGTGAAAATGACGGAGACTACGAGCAGTACTTC. It translates to CASSENDGDYEQYF.